This T cell receptor beta chain appears in the sequencing data of a study of T cells expressing NK-cell markers. No DNA is given; TCRdb re-called the 5' RACE reads and lists each CDR3 protein once. In total, the table holds a few hundred thousand distinct CDR3 sequences. The germline V gene encodes CDR1 WNHNN and CDR2 SYGVQD (reference sequence). This CDR3 comprises 12 residues. The sample consisted of blood T cells: a sorted CD56 or NKG2C T cell subset, CD4+ or CD8+ T cells, or bulk PBMC T cells (not recorded which). This sequence was found in a man younger than 35 in good health. The rearrangement links TRBV10-1 to TRBJ2-3. CDR3 in amino acids: CASSADTDTQYF.